This TCR beta chain is from a study of PD-1 blockade in classical Hodgkin lymphoma. V lost 0 bases to trimming and J lost 3 bases; unmatched junction nucleotides: 11. CDR1 is SGHRS and CDR2 is YFSETQ in the germline V gene. This CDR3 is 18 amino acids long. Study-level points and caveats: The drivers behind the repertoire differences, possibly disease activity or prior therapy, remain undefined.

Turning to this clone: Its antigen remains unidentified.

Described time point: newly diagnosed, previously untreated cHL patient sample. Sequenced by immunoSEQ multiplex PCR; TCRdb stores in-frame clones only, minus some. The data show about 22,000 clones, approximately 94% seen once. The rearrangement joins TRBV5-1 to TRBJ2-3; TRBD2 agrees at 9 bases. The clonotype was recovered from a human donor with classical Hodgkin lymphoma. The sample comprised peripheral blood mononuclear cells (PBMCs). CDR3 bases: TGCGCCAGCAGCTTGGCTTCTCTAGAGCGGGGGGTAACAGATACGCAGTATTTT. Its translation is CASSLASLERGVTDTQYF.